This TCR beta chain is drawn from a study of blood T cell repertoires in COVID-19. Study as a whole: Sites in the United States, Italy and Spain provided acute and convalescent COVID-19 samples.

V shed 6 bases and J 3 bases; nucleotides not matched to a gene: 3. Germline-derived CDR1 and CDR2 are MNHEY and SVGEGT. The CDR3 runs to 13 residues. Under the authors' procedure: By means of reference gene primer amplification, nucleated cell counts were estimated. Libraries were prepared by immunoSEQ multiplex PCR; TCRdb keeps only in-frame clonotypes and omits some of them. Clone size and the V and J calls come from that table; the DNA yielded D and trimming. The sample includes 200,000 to 250,000 clones, over 75% of them seen just once. Individuals drawn from 20 to 30 US areas were roughly 18 to 89 years old. Cohort placement rested on clinical history that participants reported themselves.

The receptor's source is a woman in her 30s who had been exposed to COVID-19. The specimen was PBMCs or T cells enriched from blood (not recorded which). The chain employs TRBV6-2 or TRBV6-3 and TRBJ1-1; 8 nucleotides match TRBD1. CDR3 loop: CASSADRDTEAFF. For the CDR3, the DNA is TGTGCCAGCAGCGCGGACAGGGACACTGAAGCTTTCTTT.